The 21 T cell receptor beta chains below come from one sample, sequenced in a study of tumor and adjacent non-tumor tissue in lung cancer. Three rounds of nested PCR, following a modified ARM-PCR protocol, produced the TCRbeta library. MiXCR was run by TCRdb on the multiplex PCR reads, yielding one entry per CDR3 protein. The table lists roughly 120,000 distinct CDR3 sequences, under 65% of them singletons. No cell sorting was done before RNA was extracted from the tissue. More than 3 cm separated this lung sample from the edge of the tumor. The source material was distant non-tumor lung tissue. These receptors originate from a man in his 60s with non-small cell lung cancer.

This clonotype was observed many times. CDR3 sequence: CSVEPGQGVYEQYF. CDR3 DNA: TGCAGCGTTGAACCGGGACAGGGTGTCTACGAGCAGTACTTC. The chain combines TRBV29-1 with TRBJ2-7; 9 nucleotides agree with TRBD1. CDR3 size: 14 residues. Unmatched junction bases numbered 5, after V lost 2 bases and J lost 3 bases. Germline CDR1 reads SQVTM; CDR2 reads ANQGSEA.

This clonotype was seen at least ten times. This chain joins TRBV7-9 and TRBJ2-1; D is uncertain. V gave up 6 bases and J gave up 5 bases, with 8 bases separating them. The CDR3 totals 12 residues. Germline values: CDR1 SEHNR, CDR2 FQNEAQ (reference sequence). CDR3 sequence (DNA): TGTGCCAGCAGGTTAAGGGACAATGAGCAGTTCTTC. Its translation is CASRLRDNEQFF. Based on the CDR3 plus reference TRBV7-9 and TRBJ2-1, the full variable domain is DTGVSQNPRHKITKRGQNVTFRCDPISEHNRLYWYRQTLGQGPEFLTYFQNEAQLEKSRLLSDRFSAERPKGSFSTLEIQRTEQGDSAMYLCASRLRDNEQFFGPGTRLTVL.

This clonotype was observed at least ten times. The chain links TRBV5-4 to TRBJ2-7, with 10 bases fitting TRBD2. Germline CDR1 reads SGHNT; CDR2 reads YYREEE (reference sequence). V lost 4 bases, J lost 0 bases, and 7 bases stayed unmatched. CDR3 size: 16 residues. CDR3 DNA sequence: TGTGCCAGCAGCGGCGGGACTAGCGCTCCCTCCTACGAGCAGTACTTC. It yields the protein CASSGGTSAPSYEQYF.

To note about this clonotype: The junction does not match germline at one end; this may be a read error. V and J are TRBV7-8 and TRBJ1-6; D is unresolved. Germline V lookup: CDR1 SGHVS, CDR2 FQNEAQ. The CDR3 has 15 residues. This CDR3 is CASSLAEGLHSHLHF. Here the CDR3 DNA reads TGTGCCAGCAGCTTAGCAGAAGGTTTGCACTCACACCTCCACTTT.

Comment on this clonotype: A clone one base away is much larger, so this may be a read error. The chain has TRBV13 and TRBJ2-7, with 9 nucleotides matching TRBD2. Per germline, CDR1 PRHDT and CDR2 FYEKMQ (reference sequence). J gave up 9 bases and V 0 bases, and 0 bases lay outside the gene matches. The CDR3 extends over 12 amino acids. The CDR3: CASSLGAGGQYF. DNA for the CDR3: TGTGCCAGCAGCTTAGGAGCGGGAGGGCAGTACTTC. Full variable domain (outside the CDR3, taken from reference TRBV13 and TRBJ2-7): AAGVIQSPRHLIKEKRETATLKCYPIPRHDTVYWYQQGPGQDPQFLISFYEKMQSDKGSIPDRFSAQQFSDYHSELNMSSLELGDSALYFCASSLGAGGQYFGPGTRLTVT.

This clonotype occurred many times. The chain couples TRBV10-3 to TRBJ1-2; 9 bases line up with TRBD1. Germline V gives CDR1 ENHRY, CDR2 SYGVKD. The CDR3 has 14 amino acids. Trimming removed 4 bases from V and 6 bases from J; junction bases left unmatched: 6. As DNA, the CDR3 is TGTGCCATCAGTGCGGACAGGGGCCTCGATGGCTACACCTTC. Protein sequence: CAISADRGLDGYTF.

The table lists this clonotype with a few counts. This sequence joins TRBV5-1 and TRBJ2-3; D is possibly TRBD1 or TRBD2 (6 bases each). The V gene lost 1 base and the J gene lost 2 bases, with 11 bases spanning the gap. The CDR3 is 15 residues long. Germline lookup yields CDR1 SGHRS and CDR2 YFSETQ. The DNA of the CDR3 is TGCGCCAGCAGCTTGCCGGGGGCCTACACAGATACGCAGTATTTT. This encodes CASSLPGAYTDTQYF.

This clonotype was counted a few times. The CDR3 DNA is TGTGCCAGCGGCCTGGGACTAGCGGTGAGCACCGGGGAGCTGTTTTTT. This sequence encodes CASGLGLAVSTGELFF. This chain connects TRBV7-9 to TRBJ2-2, with 11 bases matching TRBD2. J lost 4 bases, V lost 8 bases, and 9 bases had no gene match. The CDR3 runs to 16 residues. Germline assignment: CDR1 SEHNR and CDR2 FQNEAQ (reference sequence).

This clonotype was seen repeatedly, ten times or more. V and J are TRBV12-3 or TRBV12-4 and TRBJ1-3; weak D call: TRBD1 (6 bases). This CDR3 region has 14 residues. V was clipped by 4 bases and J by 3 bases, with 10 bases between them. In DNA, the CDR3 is TGTGCCAGCAGTTATCAGGGGAGTGGAAACACCATATATTTT. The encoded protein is CASSYQGSGNTIYF.

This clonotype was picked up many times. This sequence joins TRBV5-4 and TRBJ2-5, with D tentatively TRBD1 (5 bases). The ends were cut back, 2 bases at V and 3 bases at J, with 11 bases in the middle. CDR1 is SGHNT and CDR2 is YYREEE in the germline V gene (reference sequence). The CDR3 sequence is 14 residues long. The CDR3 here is CASSLDSPKETQYF. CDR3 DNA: TGTGCCAGCAGCTTAGACAGCCCTAAAGAGACCCAGTACTTC.

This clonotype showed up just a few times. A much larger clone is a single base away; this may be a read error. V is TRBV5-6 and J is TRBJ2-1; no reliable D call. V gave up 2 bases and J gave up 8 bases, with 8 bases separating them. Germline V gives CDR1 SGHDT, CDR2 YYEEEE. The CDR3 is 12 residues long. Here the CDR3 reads CASSFSRDEQFF. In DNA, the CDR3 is TGTGCCAGCAGCTTCTCCCGGGATGAGCAGTTCTTC.

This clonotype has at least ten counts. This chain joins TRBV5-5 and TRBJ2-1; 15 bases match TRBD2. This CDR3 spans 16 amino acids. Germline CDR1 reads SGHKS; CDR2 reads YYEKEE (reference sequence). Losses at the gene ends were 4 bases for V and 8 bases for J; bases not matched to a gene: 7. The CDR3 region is CASSPGTSGRTDEQFF. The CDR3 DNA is TGTGCCAGCAGCCCCGGGACTAGCGGGAGGACCGATGAGCAGTTCTTC.

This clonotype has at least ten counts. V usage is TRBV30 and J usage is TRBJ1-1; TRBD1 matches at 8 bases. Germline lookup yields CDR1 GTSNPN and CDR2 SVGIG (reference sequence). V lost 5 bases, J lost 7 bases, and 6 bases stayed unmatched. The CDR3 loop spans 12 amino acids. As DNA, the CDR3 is TGTGCCTGGGCAGGGGGCTCGGGTGAAGCTTTCTTT. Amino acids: CAWAGGSGEAFF.

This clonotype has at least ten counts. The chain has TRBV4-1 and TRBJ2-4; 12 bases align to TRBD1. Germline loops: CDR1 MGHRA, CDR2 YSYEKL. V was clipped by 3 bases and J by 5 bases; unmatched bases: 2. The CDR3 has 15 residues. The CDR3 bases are TGCGCCAGCAGCCAGGGGACAGGGGGCCAAAACATTCAGTACTTC. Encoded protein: CASSQGTGGQNIQYF.

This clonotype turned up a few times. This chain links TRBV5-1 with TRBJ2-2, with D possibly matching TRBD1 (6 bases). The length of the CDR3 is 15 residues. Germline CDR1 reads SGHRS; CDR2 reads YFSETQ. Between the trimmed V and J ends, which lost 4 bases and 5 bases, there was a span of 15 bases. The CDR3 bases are TGCGCCAGCAGCCTAAATCAGGACAGTACCGGGGAGCTGTTTTTT. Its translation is CASSLNQDSTGELFF.

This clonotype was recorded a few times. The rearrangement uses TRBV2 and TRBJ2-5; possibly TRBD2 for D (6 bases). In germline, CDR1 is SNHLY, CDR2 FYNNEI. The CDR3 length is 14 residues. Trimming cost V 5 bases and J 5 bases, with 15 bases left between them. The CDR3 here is CASSRDLLGETQYF. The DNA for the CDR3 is TGTGCCAGCAGTAGGGACTTGCTGGGGGAGACCCAGTACTTC.

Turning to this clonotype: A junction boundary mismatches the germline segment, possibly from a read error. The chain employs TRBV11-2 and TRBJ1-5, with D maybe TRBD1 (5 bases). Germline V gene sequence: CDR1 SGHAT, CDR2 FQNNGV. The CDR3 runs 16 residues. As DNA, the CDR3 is TGTGCCAGCAGCTTCGGGACGATAGGCAGCAATCAGCCCCGGCATTTT. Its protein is CASSFGTIGSNQPRHF.

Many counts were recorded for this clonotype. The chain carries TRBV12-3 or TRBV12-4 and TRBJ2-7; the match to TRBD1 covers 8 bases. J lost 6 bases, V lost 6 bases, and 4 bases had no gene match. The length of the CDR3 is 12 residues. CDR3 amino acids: CASSLDRGEQYF. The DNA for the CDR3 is TGTGCCAGCAGCCTTGACAGGGGCGAGCAGTACTTC.

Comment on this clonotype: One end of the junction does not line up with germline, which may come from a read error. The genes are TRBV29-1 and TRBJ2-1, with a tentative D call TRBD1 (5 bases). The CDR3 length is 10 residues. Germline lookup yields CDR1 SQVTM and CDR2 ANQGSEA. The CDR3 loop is CSVLDNEQFF. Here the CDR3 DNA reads TGCAGCGTTCTGGACAATGAACAGTTCTTC.

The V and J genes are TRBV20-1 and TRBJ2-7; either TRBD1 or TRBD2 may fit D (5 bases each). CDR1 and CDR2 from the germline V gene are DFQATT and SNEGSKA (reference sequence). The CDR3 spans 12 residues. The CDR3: CRALLEGYEQYF. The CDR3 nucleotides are TGCAGGGCCCTGCTAGAGGGGTACGAGCAGTACTTC.

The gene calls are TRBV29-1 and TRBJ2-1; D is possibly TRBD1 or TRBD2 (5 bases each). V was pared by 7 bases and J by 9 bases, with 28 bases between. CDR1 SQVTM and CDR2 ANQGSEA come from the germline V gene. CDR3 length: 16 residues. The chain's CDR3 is CSANGTTEGGMGEQFF. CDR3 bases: TGCAGCGCTAACGGGACCACAGAGGGTGGCATGGGTGAGCAGTTCTTC.